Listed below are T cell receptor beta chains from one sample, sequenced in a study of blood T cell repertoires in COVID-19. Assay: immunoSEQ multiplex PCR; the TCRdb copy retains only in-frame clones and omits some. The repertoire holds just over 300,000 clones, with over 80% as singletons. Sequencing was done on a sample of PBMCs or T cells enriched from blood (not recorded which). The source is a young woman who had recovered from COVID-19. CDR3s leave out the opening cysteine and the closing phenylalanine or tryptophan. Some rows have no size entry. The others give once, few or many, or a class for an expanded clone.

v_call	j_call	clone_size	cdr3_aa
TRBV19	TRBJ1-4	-	ASRDSATNEKLF
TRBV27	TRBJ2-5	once	ASSLLGGQVEETQY
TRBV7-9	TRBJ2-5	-	ASSFYPGGETQY
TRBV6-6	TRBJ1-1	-	ASSPSGAEAF
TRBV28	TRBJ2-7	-	ASSPGLGGVEEQY
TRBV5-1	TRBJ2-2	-	ASSHGRLAGGPNTGELF
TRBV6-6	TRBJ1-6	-	ASSYSRVTYNSPLH
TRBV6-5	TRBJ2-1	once	ASSPRFSSYNEQF
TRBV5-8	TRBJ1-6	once	ASSFVTGERPYSPLH
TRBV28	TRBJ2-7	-	ASSLSAPSGRIAYEQY
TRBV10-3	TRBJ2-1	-	ATSGTSTNEQF
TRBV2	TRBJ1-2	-	ASGDSRGWDGYT
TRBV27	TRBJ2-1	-	ASRLAGGLVENEQF
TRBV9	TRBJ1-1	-	ASSVAISQGEAF
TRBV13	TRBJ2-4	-	ASSLSGNIQY
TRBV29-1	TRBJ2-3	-	SVDTVGTGATDTQY
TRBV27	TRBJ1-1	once	ASSSGQGHTEAF
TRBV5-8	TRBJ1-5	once	ASSLGVSVNQPQH
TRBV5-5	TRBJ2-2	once	ASSFGGTGGVTGELF
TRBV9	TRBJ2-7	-	ASSSHGDRAYEQY
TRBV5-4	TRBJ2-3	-	ASRLFSRRNTDTQY
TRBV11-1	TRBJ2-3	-	ASSLGGKAGDTQY
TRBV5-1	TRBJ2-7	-	ASSSDTGSGVEQY
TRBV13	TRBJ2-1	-	ASALVNEQF